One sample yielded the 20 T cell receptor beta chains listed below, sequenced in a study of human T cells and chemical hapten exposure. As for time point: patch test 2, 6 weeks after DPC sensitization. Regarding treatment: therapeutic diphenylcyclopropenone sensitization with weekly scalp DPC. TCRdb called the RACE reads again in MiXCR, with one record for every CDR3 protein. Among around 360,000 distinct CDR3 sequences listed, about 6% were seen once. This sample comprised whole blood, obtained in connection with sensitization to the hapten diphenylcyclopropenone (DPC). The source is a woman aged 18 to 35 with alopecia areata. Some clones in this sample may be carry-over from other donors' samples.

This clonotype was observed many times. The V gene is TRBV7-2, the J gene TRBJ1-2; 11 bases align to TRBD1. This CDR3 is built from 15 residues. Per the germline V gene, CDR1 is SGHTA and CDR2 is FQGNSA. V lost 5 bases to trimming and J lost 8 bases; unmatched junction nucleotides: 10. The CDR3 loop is CASSPNGQGAQGYTF. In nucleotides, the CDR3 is TGTGCCAGCAGCCCAAATGGACAGGGGGCACAAGGCTACACCTTC.

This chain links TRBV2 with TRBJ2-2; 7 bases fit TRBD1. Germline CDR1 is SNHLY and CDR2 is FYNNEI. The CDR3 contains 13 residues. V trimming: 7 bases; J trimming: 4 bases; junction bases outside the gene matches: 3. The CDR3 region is CASMRGLTGELFF. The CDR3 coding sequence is TGTGCCAGCATGAGGGGGCTCACCGGGGAGCTGTTTTTT.

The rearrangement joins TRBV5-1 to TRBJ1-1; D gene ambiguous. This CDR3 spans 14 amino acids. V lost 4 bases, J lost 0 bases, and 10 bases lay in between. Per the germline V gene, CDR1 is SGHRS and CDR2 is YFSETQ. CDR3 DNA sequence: TGCGCCAGCAGCCTCCAAAGTATGAACACTGAAGCTTTCTTT. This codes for CASSLQSMNTEAFF.

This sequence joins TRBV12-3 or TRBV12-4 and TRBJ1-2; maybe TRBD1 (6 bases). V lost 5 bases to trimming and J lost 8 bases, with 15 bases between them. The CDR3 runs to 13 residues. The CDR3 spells CASSQSGTPGYTF. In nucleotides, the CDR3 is TGTGCCAGCAGTCAATCCGGGACACCCGGCTACACCTTC.

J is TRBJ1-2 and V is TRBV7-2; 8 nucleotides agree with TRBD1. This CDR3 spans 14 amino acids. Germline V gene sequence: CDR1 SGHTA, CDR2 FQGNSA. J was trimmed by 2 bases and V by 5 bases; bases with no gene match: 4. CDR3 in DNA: TGTGCCAGCAGCCAGGGGGCGCGGAACTATGGCTACACCTTC. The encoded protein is CASSQGARNYGYTF.

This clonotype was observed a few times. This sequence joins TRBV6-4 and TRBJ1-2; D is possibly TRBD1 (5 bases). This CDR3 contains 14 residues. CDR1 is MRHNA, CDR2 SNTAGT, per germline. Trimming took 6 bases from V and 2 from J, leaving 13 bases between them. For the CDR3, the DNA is TGTGCCAGCAGGCCGGGACCGATGAACTATGGCTACACCTTC. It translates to CASRPGPMNYGYTF.

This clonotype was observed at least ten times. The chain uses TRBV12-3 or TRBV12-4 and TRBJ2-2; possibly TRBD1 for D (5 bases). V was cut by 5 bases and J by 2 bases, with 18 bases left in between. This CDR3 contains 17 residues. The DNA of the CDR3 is TGTGCCAGCAGTCTAGATCGATTAGGGGTCAACACCGGGGAGCTGTTTTTT. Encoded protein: CASSLDRLGVNTGELFF.

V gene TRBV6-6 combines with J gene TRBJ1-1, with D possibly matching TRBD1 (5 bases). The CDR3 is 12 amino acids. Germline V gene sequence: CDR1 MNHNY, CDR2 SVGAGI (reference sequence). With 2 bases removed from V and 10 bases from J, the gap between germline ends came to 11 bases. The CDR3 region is CASSYAGDLAFF. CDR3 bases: TGTGCCAGCAGTTACGCGGGGGACCTAGCTTTCTTT.

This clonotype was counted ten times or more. CDR3 sequence (DNA): TGTGCCAGCAGTTACTCTTCCCTGGGGAGCTATGGCTACACCTTC. Protein sequence: CASSYSSLGSYGYTF. The chain has TRBV6-5 and TRBJ1-2; D is uncertain. The germline V gene has CDR1 MNHEY and CDR2 SVGAGI. The V end lost 0 bases, the J end lost 4 bases, and 12 bases lay between the germline ends. The CDR3 has 15 residues.

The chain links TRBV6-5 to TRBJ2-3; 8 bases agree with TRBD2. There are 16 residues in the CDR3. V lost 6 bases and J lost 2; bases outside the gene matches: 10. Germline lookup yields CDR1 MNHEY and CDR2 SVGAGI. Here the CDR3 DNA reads TGTGCCAGCAGAAGGGGCGGGACTAGAGACACAGATACGCAGTATTTT. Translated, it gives CASRRGGTRDTDTQYF.

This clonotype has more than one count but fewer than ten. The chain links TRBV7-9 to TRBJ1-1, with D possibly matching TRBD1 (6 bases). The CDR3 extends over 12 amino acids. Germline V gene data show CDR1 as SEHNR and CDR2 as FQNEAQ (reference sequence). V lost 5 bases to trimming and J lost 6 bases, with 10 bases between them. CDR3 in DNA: TGTGCCAGCAGCCGCACAGGGCCTGAAGCTTTCTTT. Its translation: CASSRTGPEAFF.

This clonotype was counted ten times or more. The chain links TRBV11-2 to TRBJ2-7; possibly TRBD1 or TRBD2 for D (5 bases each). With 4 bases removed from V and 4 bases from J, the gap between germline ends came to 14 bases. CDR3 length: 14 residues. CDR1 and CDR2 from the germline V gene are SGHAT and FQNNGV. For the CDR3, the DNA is TGTGCCAGCAGCTCGCTTCGAGGGGCGTACGAGCAGTACTTC. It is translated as CASSSLRGAYEQYF.

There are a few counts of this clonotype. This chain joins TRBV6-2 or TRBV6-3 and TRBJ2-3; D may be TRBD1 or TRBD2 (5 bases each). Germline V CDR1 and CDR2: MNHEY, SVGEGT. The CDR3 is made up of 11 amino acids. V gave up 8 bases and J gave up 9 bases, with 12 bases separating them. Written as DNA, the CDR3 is TGTGCCAGCGGGGGAGCTGACACGCAGTATTTT. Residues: CASGGADTQYF.

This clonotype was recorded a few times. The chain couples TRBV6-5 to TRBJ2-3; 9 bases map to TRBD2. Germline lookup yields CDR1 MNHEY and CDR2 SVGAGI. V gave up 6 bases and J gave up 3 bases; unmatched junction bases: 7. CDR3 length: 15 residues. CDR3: CASRAGGAITDTQYF. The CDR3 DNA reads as TGTGCCAGCAGGGCGGGGGGGGCAATAACAGATACGCAGTATTTT.

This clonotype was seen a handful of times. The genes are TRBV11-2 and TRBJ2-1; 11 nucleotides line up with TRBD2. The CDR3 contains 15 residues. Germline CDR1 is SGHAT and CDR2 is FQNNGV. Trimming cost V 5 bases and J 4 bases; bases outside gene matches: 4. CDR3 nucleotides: TGTGCCAGCAGCGTAGCGGGGGGGTTATACAATGAGCAGTTCTTC. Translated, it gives CASSVAGGLYNEQFF.

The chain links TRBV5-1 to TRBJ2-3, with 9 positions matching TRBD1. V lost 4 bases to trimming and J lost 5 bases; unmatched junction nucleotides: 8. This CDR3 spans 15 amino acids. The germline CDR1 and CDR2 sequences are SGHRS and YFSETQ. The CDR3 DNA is TGCGCCAGCAGCCCCGACAGGGGGTTAGGAGATACGCAGTATTTT. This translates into CASSPDRGLGDTQYF.

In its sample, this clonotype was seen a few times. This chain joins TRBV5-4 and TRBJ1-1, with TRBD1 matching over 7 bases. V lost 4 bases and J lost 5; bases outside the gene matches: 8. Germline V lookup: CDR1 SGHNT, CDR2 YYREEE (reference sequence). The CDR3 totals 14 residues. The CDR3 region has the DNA TGTGCCAGCAGCCTACAGGGGTACGGGACTGAAGCTTTCTTT. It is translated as CASSLQGYGTEAFF.

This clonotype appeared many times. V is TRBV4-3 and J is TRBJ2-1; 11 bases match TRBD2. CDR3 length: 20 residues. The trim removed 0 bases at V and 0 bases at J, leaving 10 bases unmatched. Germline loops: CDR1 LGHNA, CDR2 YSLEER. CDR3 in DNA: TGCGCCAGCAGCCAAGATAGAGGACTAGCGGGTTTTAGCTCCTACAATGAGCAGTTCTTC. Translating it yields CASSQDRGLAGFSSYNEQFF.

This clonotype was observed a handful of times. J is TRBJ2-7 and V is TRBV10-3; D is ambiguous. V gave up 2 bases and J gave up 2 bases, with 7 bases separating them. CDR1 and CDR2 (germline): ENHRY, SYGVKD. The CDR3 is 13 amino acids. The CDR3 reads CAISEGSTYEQYF. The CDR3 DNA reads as TGTGCCATCAGTGAGGGTAGCACCTACGAGCAGTACTTC.

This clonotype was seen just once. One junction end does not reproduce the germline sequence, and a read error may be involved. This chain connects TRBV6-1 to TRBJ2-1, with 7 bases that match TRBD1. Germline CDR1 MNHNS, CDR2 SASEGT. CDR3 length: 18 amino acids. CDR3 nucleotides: TGTGCCGGCAGACCCGACAGGGTTCGTGATATTTTCTACAATGAGCAGTTCTTC. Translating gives CAGRPDRVRDIFYNEQFF.